The following is a T cell receptor (beta chain) sequence with its context. The antigen is undetermined. This CDR3 is built from 15 residues. CDR1 and CDR2 (germline): MNHEY, SMNVEV (reference sequence). Trimming took off 2 bases at V and 2 bases at J, with 7 bases between the two ends. With 60 Vbeta and 13 Jbeta primers, the PCR was carried out. Profiling relied on immunoSEQ multiplex PCR, and the TCRdb table lists in-frame clones only, not all of them. Of tens of thousands of clones listed, around 69% are singletons. The data were taken from a study of cytomegalovirus exposure and HLA in healthy donors. The study's findings and limits: When the data were analyzed later, several of the most significant clusters appeared to be linked to common viral pathogens. Confirmation in vitro established that a few CMV-associated chains were specific for CMV antigens.

The clonotype comes from a woman aged 25 to 39 in good health and CMV-seropositive. The sample consisted of PBMCs. The J gene is TRBJ2-6, the V gene TRBV27, with unresolved D. In DNA form, the CDR3 reads TGTGCCAGCAGTTTAACGGGTACTGGGGCCAACGTCCTGACTTTC. Translating gives CASSLTGTGANVLTF.